This T cell receptor beta chain originates from a study of Tregs in tolerant kidney transplant recipients. Study-level findings and limits: This study did not directly address biological reproducibility.

On this clone: The antigen remains unidentified.

The assay was immunoSEQ multiplex PCR, and TCRdb's table has in-frame clones only and misses some. The repertoire includes 98,000 or so clones, almost 90% of them detected once, and around 0.35% sits in the top ten. Material: CD4+ T cells from blood, obtained before the transplant. This receptor was obtained from a human donor who received a combined kidney and bone marrow transplant.

This CDR3 reads CASSERAGETEAFF. The DNA for the CDR3 is TGTGCCAGCAGTGAAAGGGCAGGGGAGACTGAAGCTTTCTTT. The V and J genes are TRBV6-1 and TRBJ1-1, with a weak D call TRBD1 (6 bases). This CDR3 comprises 14 residues. Trimming removed 2 bases at V and 5 bases at J, with 12 bases between. Germline V gene lookup returns CDR1 MNHNS and CDR2 SASEGT.